The source of this TCR beta chain is a study of early T cells in non-severe SARS-CoV-2 infection. MiXCR, applied by TCRdb to the 5' RACE reads, yields one record per CDR3 protein. The sample records 30,000 to 40,000 distinct CDR3 sequences, roughly 9.3% being singletons. This TCR derives from an adult who was a healthcare worker with PCR-confirmed SARS-CoV-2 infection or an uninfected control (not recorded which). The sequencing input was whole blood.

The CDR3 DNA is TGTGCCAGCAGCAGGGCTGGGGTTAGCTACAATGAGCAGTTCTTC. Its translation is CASSRAGVSYNEQFF. The V gene is TRBV3-2, the J gene TRBJ2-1; the tabulated D call, TRBD2, remains unverified against the DNA. TRBV3-2 is reported as a pseudogene. The CDR3 sequence is 15 residues long.